The 4 T cell receptor beta chains below were found in one sample sequenced in a study of cytomegalovirus exposure and HLA in healthy donors. This PCR relied on a set of 60 Vbeta primers and 13 Jbeta primers. TCRdb keeps only in-frame clones here, not all; method: immunoSEQ multiplex PCR. The table lists over 150,000 clones, roughly 77% of them singletons. Input material: PBMCs. These receptors were taken from a woman in her 40s in good health and CMV-seropositive.

This clone was seen a few times. This chain joins TRBV4-3 and TRBJ2-3; weak D call: TRBD2 (5 bases). Germline V lookup: CDR1 LGHNA, CDR2 YSLEER. The germline V and J ends were trimmed by 0 bases and 7 bases, with 11 bases remaining between them. The CDR3 totals 14 residues. CDR3 loop: CASSQERARNTQYF. Here the CDR3 DNA reads TGCGCCAGCAGCCAAGAGAGGGCGCGGAATACGCAGTATTTT.

The chain carries TRBV28 and TRBJ2-1; 9 bases are shared with TRBD2. J gave up 4 bases and V 5 bases, and 6 bases lay outside the gene matches. CDR3 length: 15 residues. Germline V gene sequence: CDR1 MDHEN, CDR2 SYDVKM. The CDR3 DNA reads as TGTGCCAGCAGTACGGCGGCGGGGGGGTACAATGAGCAGTTCTTC. This gives the protein CASSTAAGGYNEQFF.

For the CDR3, the DNA is TGTGCCAGCAGTGCCCTGCCAGGGTCCTCTGGAAACACCATATATTTT. Translating it yields CASSALPGSSGNTIYF. This sequence joins TRBV2 and TRBJ1-3; D is perhaps TRBD1 (5 bases). Germline V gene data show CDR1 as SNHLY and CDR2 as FYNNEI. V gave up 4 bases and J gave up 0 bases, with 13 bases separating them. The CDR3 sequence is 16 residues long.

This clone was seen once. The chain carries TRBV30 and TRBJ2-3; D unclear. There are 11 residues in the CDR3. The germline gives CDR1 GTSNPN, CDR2 SVGIG (reference sequence). The V end was cut by 3 bases, the J end by 5 bases, with 6 bases between. The CDR3 DNA sequence: TGTGCCTGGAGCGCCAGAGATACGCAGTATTTT. Amino acid sequence: CAWSARDTQYF.